These 20 T cell receptor beta chains share one sample of origin, sequenced in a study of technical replicates of blood from several donors. The method was immunoSEQ multiplex PCR; TCRdb's version includes in-frame clones alone and lacks a portion of them. The sample comprises some 84,000 clones, 75% to 95% of which are singletons, and around 0.37% rests with the top ten. Material for sequencing was T cells isolated from PBMCs. These receptor sequences come from a human donor in good health.

This chain links TRBV29-1 with TRBJ2-6, with a possible D match to TRBD2 (6 bases). The CDR3 consists of 15 residues. Per the germline V gene, CDR1 is SQVTM and CDR2 is ANQGSEA. V shed 3 bases and J shed 2 bases, with 11 bases lying between them. The CDR3 sequence: CSVDGGVPGANVLTF. The CDR3 DNA reads TGCAGCGTTGACGGGGGAGTGCCTGGGGCCAACGTCCTGACTTTC.

The chain recombines TRBV10-2 with TRBJ2-7, with D unclear. The germline gives CDR1 WSHSY, CDR2 SAAADI. Deletions cut 4 bases from V and 3 bases from J, with 7 bases between. The CDR3 totals 12 residues. Written as DNA, the CDR3 is TGCGCCAGCAGTGTTTCAGGCTACGAGCAGTACTTC. Protein product: CASSVSGYEQYF.

This chain uses TRBV4-3 with TRBJ2-1; TRBD2 matches 7 bases. Germline V gives CDR1 LGHNA, CDR2 YSLEER. Trimming removed 0 bases from V and 4 bases from J; junction bases left unmatched: 3. This CDR3 region has 15 residues. The CDR3 loop is CASSQDLAAYNEQFF. The CDR3 DNA follows: TGCGCCAGCAGCCAAGATCTAGCGGCTTACAATGAGCAGTTCTTC.

The chain combines TRBV28 with TRBJ1-5; no definite D call. This CDR3 has 16 amino acids. The germline CDR1 and CDR2 sequences are MDHEN and SYDVKM. V was clipped by 6 bases and J by 2 bases, with 17 bases between them. The CDR3 is CASSDTTRAGNQPQHF. DNA for the CDR3: TGTGCCAGCAGCGATACTACGAGAGCCGGCAATCAGCCCCAGCATTTT.

The J gene is TRBJ1-1, the V gene TRBV4-2; 7 bases are shared with TRBD1. The CDR3 covers 14 residues. V gave up 0 bases and J gave up 5 bases; unmatched junction bases: 3. Germline values: CDR1 LGHNA, CDR2 YNFKEQ. The CDR3 sequence is CASSQDTGVTEAFF. In DNA form, the CDR3 reads TGTGCCAGCAGCCAAGATACAGGGGTAACTGAAGCTTTCTTT.

The CDR3 DNA sequence: TGTGCCAGCAGCGACGTACCGTCAGGTTCGGAGACCCAGTACTTC. Translated, it gives CASSDVPSGSETQYF. The chain links TRBV2 to TRBJ2-5; D is uncertain. Germline loops: CDR1 SNHLY, CDR2 FYNNEI. The CDR3 has 15 amino acids. The germline V and J ends were trimmed by 6 bases and 5 bases, with 19 bases remaining between them.

The chain combines TRBV7-2 with TRBJ2-3, with 7 bases aligning to TRBD2. The germline V gene encodes CDR1 SGHTA and CDR2 FQGNSA. This CDR3 region has 15 residues. The V and J ends lost 5 bases and 0 bases, in that order; junction bases with no gene match: 5. CDR3: CASSQAGPSTDTQYF. The CDR3 bases are TGTGCCAGCAGCCAAGCGGGGCCAAGCACAGATACGCAGTATTTT.

This clone showed up just once. The chain couples TRBV28 to TRBJ1-4, with 9 bases identical to TRBD1. Germline V gene lookup returns CDR1 MDHEN and CDR2 SYDVKM. The CDR3 length is 20 residues. The V segment lost 4 bases and the J segment 2 bases; nucleotides outside the gene matches: 17. For the CDR3, the DNA is TGTGCCAGCAGTTCCTTGACAGGGGGTGAACCCTTTGGGACTAATGAAAAACTGTTTTTT. Translating it yields CASSSLTGGEPFGTNEKLFF.

The J gene is TRBJ2-5, the V gene TRBV5-1; D possibly corresponds to TRBD1 (6 bases). This CDR3 has 14 amino acids. V lost 5 bases and J 2 bases, leaving 13 bases between the germline ends. CDR1 and CDR2 (germline): SGHRS, YFSETQ. This CDR3 is CASRAQGGQETQYF. The CDR3 DNA follows: TGCGCCAGCAGAGCACAGGGTGGGCAAGAGACCCAGTACTTC.

This clone was seen only a few times. The chain has TRBV9 and TRBJ1-1, with D possibly TRBD1 on 5 matching bases. V lost 3 bases and J 1 base, leaving 10 bases between the germline ends. Per the germline V gene, CDR1 is SGDLS and CDR2 is YYNGEE. This CDR3 region has 14 residues. The CDR3 nucleotides read TGTGCCAGCAGCGGGGATACAGGGAACACTGAAGCTTTCTTT. Translating it yields CASSGDTGNTEAFF.

This sequence joins TRBV30 and TRBJ1-1, with 7 bases aligning to TRBD1. V shed 5 bases, J shed 2 bases, and the junction held 5 bases outside the gene matches. The CDR3 sequence is 13 residues long. Germline V gives CDR1 GTSNPN, CDR2 SVGIG (reference sequence). DNA of the CDR3: TGTGCCTGGGGGGGGACAGTTAACACTGAAGCTTTCTTT. Its protein is CAWGGTVNTEAFF.

This chain joins TRBV6-1 and TRBJ2-3, with 8 bases identical to TRBD1. V lost 8 bases to trimming and J lost 6 bases; unmatched junction nucleotides: 13. There are 15 residues in the CDR3. CDR1 and CDR2 from the germline V gene are MNHNS and SASEGT. The CDR3 nucleotides read TGTGCCAGCCCCGGTACGGACAGGGAAGGGGATACGCAGTATTTT. Its translation: CASPGTDREGDTQYF.

This clone was seen only once. The rearrangement joins TRBV4-1 to TRBJ2-7; D is ambiguous. Germline values: CDR1 MGHRA, CDR2 YSYEKL. Trimming removed 1 base from V and 4 bases from J, with 11 bases in between. This CDR3 region has 14 residues. Here the CDR3 reads CASSQVREVYEQYF. The CDR3 nucleotides are TGCGCCAGCAGCCAAGTTCGCGAGGTTTACGAGCAGTACTTC.

The CDR3 here is CSVEVRGFDGYTF. In nucleotides, the CDR3 is TGCAGCGTTGAAGTCAGGGGTTTTGATGGCTACACCTTC. The V and J genes are TRBV29-1 and TRBJ1-2; D is possibly TRBD1 (6 bases). The germline CDR1 and CDR2 sequences are SQVTM and ANQGSEA. V lost 1 base, J lost 6 bases, and 12 bases lay in between. The CDR3 runs 13 residues.

The chain uses TRBV27 and TRBJ2-7, with D perhaps TRBD2 (6 bases). V lost 4 bases and J lost 6, with 19 bases in between. Germline lookup yields CDR1 MNHEY and CDR2 SMNVEV (reference sequence). CDR3 size: 15 residues. The CDR3 nucleotides are TGTGCCAGCAGTTCCCTTAGCGGAGGGAGGTCCGAGCAGTACTTC. This encodes CASSSLSGGRSEQYF.

V and J are TRBV9 and TRBJ2-7; 12 bases fit TRBD2. J lost 9 bases, V lost 5 bases, and 12 bases had no gene match. The germline V gene has CDR1 SGDLS and CDR2 YYNGEE. This CDR3 contains 15 residues. The CDR3 nucleotides read TGTGCCAGCAGTCCTGAGACTAGCGGGAGTATATTGCAGTACTTC. It yields the protein CASSPETSGSILQYF.

This chain joins TRBV30 and TRBJ2-3; no definite D call. From germline, CDR1 is GTSNPN and CDR2 SVGIG (reference sequence). The CDR3 runs 14 residues. The germline V and J ends were trimmed by 6 bases and 1 base, with 14 bases remaining between them. DNA for the CDR3: TGTGCCTGCCTTACTATACCCGGCACAGATACGCAGTATTTT. This translates into CACLTIPGTDTQYF.

This clone was counted a few times. The chain recombines TRBV2 with TRBJ1-2; D ambiguous. V shed 4 bases and J shed 6 bases, with 6 bases lying between them. Germline V gene sequence: CDR1 SNHLY, CDR2 FYNNEI. The CDR3 covers 11 residues. This CDR3 reads CASSVRHGYTF. Written as DNA, the CDR3 is TGTGCCAGCAGTGTGCGGCATGGCTACACCTTC.

This CDR3 reads CASSYRLAGDHEQYF. In DNA form, the CDR3 reads TGCGCCAGCAGTTACCGACTAGCGGGAGACCACGAGCAGTACTTC. The chain joins TRBV5-1 to TRBJ2-7; 12 positions match TRBD2. The length of the CDR3 is 15 residues. Germline CDR1 is SGHRS and CDR2 is YFSETQ. V trimming: 5 bases; J trimming: 5 bases; junction bases outside the gene matches: 8.

The chain carries TRBV7-9 and TRBJ2-3; 8 nucleotides match TRBD1. The germline V gene has CDR1 SEHNR and CDR2 FQNEAQ (reference sequence). CDR3 size: 15 residues. V was clipped by 5 bases and J by 0 bases; unmatched bases: 4. This CDR3 is CASSLGQGSTDTQYF. The CDR3 region has the DNA TGTGCCAGCAGCCTCGGACAGGGCAGCACAGATACGCAGTATTTT.